This TCR beta chain was recovered during a study of T cell changes during pregnancy in multiple sclerosis. A single count supports this clone. V was cut by 1 base and J by 1 base, with 23 bases left in between. Germline lookup yields CDR1 KGHSH and CDR2 LQKENI. This CDR3 is 20 amino acids long. Sequencing was performed with immunoSEQ multiplex PCR; in TCRdb, only in-frame clones are kept and a portion is missing. The sample shows tens of thousands of clones, roughly 91% of them seen only once. Source: peripheral blood, taken in the third trimester of pregnancy. The sequence was obtained from a female donor in good health, enrolled as a control in a pregnancy study. V is TRBV18 and J is TRBJ2-4; the D is unclear. This chain's CDR3 is CASSPRAAPPLGGAKNIQYF. In nucleotides, the CDR3 is TGTGCCAGCTCACCACGGGCAGCACCCCCCTTAGGTGGGGCCAAAAACATTCAGTACTTC.